These 30 T cell receptor beta chains share one sample of origin, sequenced in a study of human thymus T cells. Corrective heart surgery yielded the resections from which the thymus tissue came. Sequenced by immunoSEQ multiplex PCR; TCRdb stores in-frame clones only, minus some. The sample holds some 120,000 clones, over 85% seen once. The sample taken for sequencing was thymus tissue. These receptors originate from a boy in the first two years of life with a congenital heart defect but otherwise immunologically healthy.

This clone came up once. Here the CDR3 reads CASSQEPGLAGAAPTDTQYF. CDR3 nucleotides: TGTGCCAGCAGCCAAGAACCCGGACTAGCGGGGGCGGCCCCCACAGATACGCAGTATTTT. The gene calls are TRBV4-2 and TRBJ2-3; 13 bases fit TRBD2. Germline CDR1 reads LGHNA; CDR2 reads YNFKEQ. Trimming took 0 bases from V and 2 from J; bases not matched to a gene: 11. The CDR3 is 20 amino acids.

The V and J genes are TRBV7-2 and TRBJ2-5, with unresolved D. The length of the CDR3 is 14 residues. The germline V gene has CDR1 SGHTA and CDR2 FQGNSA. Trimming cost V 4 bases and J 4 bases, with 13 bases left between them. As DNA, the CDR3 is TGTGCCAGCAGCTCATCTGGGCAGCGAGAGACCCAGTACTTC. Translation: CASSSSGQRETQYF.

The chain joins TRBV4-3 to TRBJ1-2, with TRBD1 as a possible D gene (5 bases). Trimming left V 0 bases short and J 6 bases short, with 26 bases between. CDR1 and CDR2 from the germline V gene are LGHNA and YSLEER. This CDR3 region has 19 residues. The CDR3, as DNA: TGCGCCAGCAGCCAAGATAGATCCGAGATGGGGACCAGTGAGAATGGCTACACCTTC. The encoded protein is CASSQDRSEMGTSENGYTF.

This chain joins TRBV7-8 and TRBJ2-7, with 13 bases matching TRBD2. The junction had 5 bases not matched to a gene; V was cut back by 5 bases and J by 4 bases. This CDR3 comprises 15 residues. Germline V CDR1 and CDR2: SGHVS, FQNEAQ. The CDR3 coding sequence is TGTGCCAGCAGCCTTGGGACTAGCGGGAAGTACGAGCAGTACTTC. Its protein is CASSLGTSGKYEQYF.

This clone is a singleton in its sample. V usage is TRBV5-4 and J usage is TRBJ1-2, with D possibly being TRBD1 (5 bases). The CDR3 runs to 16 residues. CDR1 and CDR2 (germline): SGHNT, YYREEE (reference sequence). The germline V and J ends were trimmed by 4 bases and 4 bases, with 20 bases remaining between them. The CDR3 loop reads CASSLIGAGDCYGYTF. DNA of the CDR3: TGTGCCAGCAGCCTAATTGGCGCGGGGGATTGCTATGGCTACACCTTC. Based on the CDR3 plus reference TRBV5-4 and TRBJ1-2, the full variable domain is ETGVTQSPTHLIKTRGQQVTLRCSSQSGHNTVSWYQQALGQGPQFIFQYYREEENGRGNFPPRFSGLQFPNYSSELNVNALELDDSALYLCASSLIGAGDCYGYTFGSGTRLTVV.

Comment on this clone: Other DNA sequences in this sample translate to the same CDR3. The chain combines TRBV5-1 with TRBJ2-5; D gene ambiguous. Germline-derived CDR1 and CDR2 are SGHRS and YFSETQ. The V end lost 1 base, the J end lost 2 bases, and 0 bases lay between the germline ends. The CDR3 length is 11 residues. As DNA, the CDR3 is TGCGCCAGCAGCTTGCAAGAGACCCAGTACTTC. Its translation: CASSLQETQYF.

V is TRBV9 and J is TRBJ2-5; D is possibly TRBD1 (5 bases). The germline V and J ends were trimmed by 4 bases and 3 bases, with 13 bases remaining between them. The V gene's germline CDR1 is SGDLS and CDR2 YYNGEE. This CDR3 region has 14 residues. CDR3 nucleotides: TGTGCCAGCAGCTCGACAGCGCCCGAAGAGACCCAGTACTTC. Translation gives CASSSTAPEETQYF.

The rearrangement joins TRBV2 to TRBJ1-1; 10 bases match TRBD1. The germline gives CDR1 SNHLY, CDR2 FYNNEI. The CDR3 has 20 amino acids. With 6 bases clipped from V and 3 bases from J, the junction kept 22 bases outside the gene matches. Here the CDR3 DNA reads TGTGCCAGCAGGGAAAAATTCATCCCCCGGGACAGGGGTGGGGACACTGAAGCTTTCTTT. Translating it yields CASREKFIPRDRGGDTEAFF.

V and J are TRBV7-2 and TRBJ2-5; unclear D gene. CDR3 length: 17 residues. Trimming removed 5 bases at V and 5 bases at J, with 24 bases between. Germline loops: CDR1 SGHTA, CDR2 FQGNSA. The CDR3 is CASSPSGPSLRAETQYF. In DNA form, the CDR3 reads TGTGCCAGCAGCCCATCCGGGCCTTCCCTCAGAGCGGAGACCCAGTACTTC.

This clone appeared a single time. The chain is built from TRBV6-5 and TRBJ1-2, with D uncertain. Per the germline V gene, CDR1 is MNHEY and CDR2 is SVGAGI. Trimming took off 1 base at V and 8 bases at J, with 11 bases between the two ends. CDR3 length equals 13 residues. The CDR3 region has the DNA TGTGCCAGCAGTTACTTTAACGGAGGGGGCTACACCTTC. Protein sequence: CASSYFNGGGYTF.

The V call is TRBV6-9, the J call TRBJ1-2; D is unresolved. Germline loops: CDR1 MNHGY, CDR2 SVAAGI. The CDR3 contains 16 residues. V was clipped by 2 bases and J by 7 bases, with 20 bases between them. The CDR3 sequence is CASSYHPSAATSGYTF. CDR3 bases: TGTGCCAGCAGTTATCACCCCTCCGCCGCGACTAGTGGCTACACCTTC.

This chain links TRBV28 with TRBJ2-3; 7 bases agree with TRBD2. The CDR3 spans 14 residues. Germline V gene data show CDR1 as MDHEN and CDR2 as SYDVKM. The V segment lost 5 bases and the J segment 6 bases; nucleotides outside the gene matches: 8. The CDR3 nucleotides are TGTGCCAGCAGTACTCTGACTAGCAGTGATACGCAGTATTTT. Translated: CASSTLTSSDTQYF.

The chain recombines TRBV27 with TRBJ2-6, with 7 bases aligning to TRBD1. V was clipped by 3 bases and J by 4 bases; unmatched bases: 6. The germline gives CDR1 MNHEY, CDR2 SMNVEV (reference sequence). The CDR3 loop spans 16 amino acids. The CDR3 DNA reads as TGTGCCAGCAGTTTGTCGACAGGGCCAGGGGCCAACGTCCTGACTTTC. The encoded protein is CASSLSTGPGANVLTF.

The CDR3 nucleotides read TGTGCCAGCAGCCCCCAGCTCCAGGGGCCTAACAATGAGCAGTTCTTC. This encodes CASSPQLQGPNNEQFF. This rearrangement joins TRBV7-9 to TRBJ2-1; a possible D gene is TRBD1 (6 bases). The V end lost 5 bases, the J end lost 5 bases, and 19 bases lay between the germline ends. This CDR3 contains 16 residues. The germline V gene has CDR1 SEHNR and CDR2 FQNEAQ (reference sequence).

This clone was seen just once. V and J are TRBV5-1 and TRBJ2-5; D gene unclear. This CDR3 region has 18 residues. Germline loops: CDR1 SGHRS, CDR2 YFSETQ. The V and J ends lost 4 bases and 3 bases respectively, with 25 bases between them. In nucleotides, the CDR3 is TGCGCCAGCAGCCTACACTGCCAAGGAGAAAGGAGTGAAGAGACCCAGTACTTC. Amino acids: CASSLHCQGERSEETQYF.

The rearrangement joins TRBV7-9 to TRBJ1-6, with a tentative D call TRBD1 (6 bases). The germline V and J ends were trimmed by 5 bases and 10 bases, with 15 bases remaining between them. The length of the CDR3 is 14 residues. Looked up from germline, CDR1 is SEHNR and CDR2 is FQNEAQ (reference sequence). CDR3 sequence: CASSRDTLRSPLHF. The CDR3 nucleotides are TGTGCCAGCAGCCGGGACACCCTTAGGTCACCCCTCCACTTT.

As for this clone: The identical CDR3 is also encoded by other nucleotide sequences in the sample. This sequence joins TRBV4-3 and TRBJ1-4; weak D call: TRBD1 (6 bases). CDR3 size: 16 residues. V was cut by 1 base and J by 0 bases, with 9 bases left in between. CDR1 is LGHNA, CDR2 YSLEER, per germline. The chain's CDR3 is CASSQVGGATNEKLFF. CDR3 coding DNA: TGCGCCAGCAGCCAAGTGGGGGGCGCAACTAATGAAAAACTGTTTTTT.

This clone came up once. V usage is TRBV5-1 and J usage is TRBJ2-3; 10 bases are shared with TRBD2. Germline V lookup: CDR1 SGHRS, CDR2 YFSETQ. The CDR3 covers 16 residues. V dropped 4 bases and J dropped 4; count of bases not matched to a gene: 9. The CDR3 DNA reads as TGCGCCAGCAGCCCGTATCGGAGCGGGGGGGCAGATACGCAGTATTTT. Its translation: CASSPYRSGGADTQYF.

Comment on this clone: The sample carries other DNA sequences with the same CDR3. The V call is TRBV12-5, the J call TRBJ1-1; TRBD1 matches at 7 bases. CDR1 LGHNT and CDR2 FRNRAP come from the germline V gene. The CDR3 is 14 residues long. The junction had 10 bases not matched to a gene; V was cut back by 9 bases and J by 3 bases. This CDR3 reads CASGPTGTDTEAFF. As DNA, the CDR3 is TGTGCTAGCGGTCCGACAGGGACGGACACTGAAGCTTTCTTT.

The chain combines TRBV11-3 with TRBJ1-5, with TRBD1 as a possible D gene (5 bases). The CDR3 is 18 residues long. Germline lookup yields CDR1 SGHNT and CDR2 YENEEA. V dropped 5 bases and J dropped 2 bases, with 22 bases sitting between them. Here the CDR3 reads CASSARDGPRWGNQPQHF. As DNA, the CDR3 is TGTGCCAGCAGCGCAAGGGACGGTCCGAGGTGGGGCAATCAGCCCCAGCATTTT.

The chain is built from TRBV28 and TRBJ2-5; no clear D gene. V lost 1 base and J 2 bases, leaving 14 bases between the germline ends. CDR1 is MDHEN, CDR2 SYDVKM, per germline. The CDR3 runs to 16 residues. Here the CDR3 DNA reads TGTGCCAGCAGTTTATCACGTGGGGATGGACAAGAGACCCAGTACTTC. It encodes CASSLSRGDGQETQYF.

The genes are TRBV30 and TRBJ1-1, with unresolved D. V lost 4 bases, J lost 2 bases, and 8 bases lay in between. The CDR3 has 12 residues. Germline V lookup: CDR1 GTSNPN, CDR2 SVGIG (reference sequence). The CDR3 spells CAWNNRNTEAFF. The CDR3 nucleotides read TGTGCCTGGAACAACCGCAACACTGAAGCTTTCTTT.

V and J are TRBV28 and TRBJ2-3; 12 bases map to TRBD2. The CDR3 has 20 residues. Germline V gene lookup returns CDR1 MDHEN and CDR2 SYDVKM. V trimming: 5 bases; J trimming: 1 base; junction bases outside the gene matches: 16. The DNA of the CDR3 is TGTGCCAGCAGTCCTGGCGGTGCGGCTAGCGGGGGGGTGGGCACAGATACGCAGTATTTT. Translation gives CASSPGGAASGGVGTDTQYF.

The genes are TRBV4-3 and TRBJ1-3, with D possibly TRBD1 on 6 matching bases. Trimming removed 3 bases from V and 8 bases from J, with 11 bases in between. Germline CDR1 reads LGHNA; CDR2 reads YSLEER. CDR3 length: 13 residues. CDR3 coding DNA: TGCGCCAGCAGCCAGGGAGGGGGGGACACCATATATTTT. This gives the protein CASSQGGGDTIYF.

This chain links TRBV6-5 with TRBJ2-5; D possibly matches TRBD1 or TRBD2 (6 bases each). This CDR3 region has 15 residues. Trimming removed 1 base at V and 5 bases at J, with 14 bases between. The germline V gene has CDR1 MNHEY and CDR2 SVGAGI. The chain's CDR3 is CASSYLAGEEETQYF. In nucleotides, the CDR3 is TGTGCCAGCAGTTACTTGGCAGGGGAGGAGGAGACCCAGTACTTC.

This chain links TRBV6-5 with TRBJ1-1, with a possible D match to TRBD1 (5 bases). In germline, CDR1 is MNHEY, CDR2 SVGAGI. V lost 2 bases, J lost 10 bases, and 8 bases lay in between. The CDR3 extends over 11 amino acids. The CDR3 region has the DNA TGTGCCAGCAGTTACGGGGGGTCAGCTTTCTTT. This sequence encodes CASSYGGSAFF.

To note about this clone: One end of the junction is discordant with germline, which a read error may explain. V usage is TRBV7-2 and J usage is TRBJ1-4; D remains unclear. The CDR3 consists of 13 residues. Germline CDR1 SGHTA, CDR2 FQGNSA. The CDR3 reads CASSLARWARMNF. CDR3 bases: TGTGCCAGCAGCTTAGCGCGATGGGCCAGGATGAATTTT.

The chain links TRBV15 to TRBJ2-5; the D is unclear. The V gene's germline CDR1 is LNHNV and CDR2 YYDKDF (reference sequence). This CDR3 region has 16 residues. The V gene lost 0 bases and the J gene lost 1 base, with 12 bases spanning the gap. The CDR3 region has the DNA TGTGCCACCAGCAGAGATGGGGATGCGCCCCAAGAGACCCAGTACTTC. This codes for CATSRDGDAPQETQYF.

The chain carries TRBV28 and TRBJ1-4; TRBD1 matches at 9 bases. The germline gives CDR1 MDHEN, CDR2 SYDVKM. The CDR3 loop spans 15 amino acids. With V trimmed by 6 bases and J by 2 bases, 4 bases remained unmatched. The CDR3 DNA reads TGTGCCAGCAGGCGAGGACAGGGGACTAATGAAAAACTGTTTTTT. Amino acids: CASRRGQGTNEKLFF.

Comment on this clone: Within the sample, other DNA sequences also encode this same CDR3. The chain carries TRBV7-2 and TRBJ1-2; D is unclear. The V gene's germline CDR1 is SGHTA and CDR2 FQGNSA. V lost 3 bases, J lost 5 bases, and 22 bases lay in between. The CDR3 spans 17 residues. CDR3 sequence: CASSFFSPALDRYGYTF. In nucleotides, the CDR3 is TGTGCCAGCAGCTTTTTTTCCCCGGCCTTAGATAGATATGGCTACACCTTC.